This TCR beta chain was retrieved from a study of early T cells in non-severe SARS-CoV-2 infection. Across the study: Sequencing was performed on bulk RNA from unsorted whole blood, leaving chains unpaired.

Molecules of cDNA were individually given unique molecular identifiers that were attached to them. Each CDR3 protein is one row after TCRdb ran MiXCR on the 5' RACE reads. The sample shows approximately 73,000 distinct CDR3 sequences, 13% of them seen only once. Trimming removed 3 bases from V and 3 bases from J; junction bases left unmatched: 4. The CDR3 loop spans 14 amino acids. The germline V gene encodes CDR1 SGHAT and CDR2 FQNNGV. This sequence originates from an adult who was a healthcare worker with PCR-confirmed SARS-CoV-2 infection or an uninfected control (not recorded which). The rearrangement uses TRBV11-2 and TRBJ2-7, with TRBD2 matching 8 bases. Sequencing was carried out using whole blood. CDR3 bases: TGTGCCAGCAGCTTCCTAGCGGGCGGCTACGAGCAGTACTTC. Its translation: CASSFLAGGYEQYF. Using reference TRBV11-2 and TRBJ2-7 for the parts outside the CDR3, the full variable domain is EAGVAQSPRYKIIEKRQSVAFWCNPISGHATLYWYQQILGQGPKLLIQFQNNGVVDDSQLPKDRFSAERLKGVDSTLKIQPAKLEDSAVYLCASSFLAGGYEQYFGPGTRLTVT.